The T cell receptor (beta chain) under discussion was sequenced for a study of CD8+ T cells in alopecia areata. Study-level information: Those patients who were treated received oral tofacitinib, which was given at 5 to 10 mg twice daily for moderate-to-severe alopecia areata.

Study findings and constraints: Alopecia totalis/universalis scalp especially showed more expanded CD8+ clones than normal scalp.

TCR sequencing used cDNA made by reverse transcription of extracted RNA. Clones were read by immunoSEQ multiplex PCR, and TCRdb kept only the in-frame ones, dropping some. The sample records 180,000 or so clones, approximately 70% being singletons. A note on this clone: What it recognizes is unknown.

Lesional scalp tissue (obtained by punch biopsy) and peripheral blood were collected from alopecia areata patients. The sequenced sample was CD8+ T cells sorted from blood, obtained at week 0. This clonotype was sampled from a human donor with alopecia areata.

CDR3 sequence (DNA): TGTGCCAGTAGTGGAAGACTTACCGGGGAGCTGTTTTTT. Its translation is CASSGRLTGELFF. This chain connects TRBV19 to TRBJ2-2, with D uncertain. Germline-derived CDR1 and CDR2 are LNHDA and SQIVND (reference sequence). V was cut by 5 bases and J by 5 bases, with 9 bases left in between. This CDR3 region has 13 residues.